This record covers a single T cell receptor (beta chain). Its target is not known. The data belong to a study of beta chain features in type 1 diabetes. As every portion of the isolated RNA was reverse transcribed, the sequencing read expressed TCRB transcripts. Repertoires were generated with immunoSEQ multiplex PCR, while TCRdb's copy carries only in-frame clones and drops some. The sample includes fewer than 250,000 clones, 9.6% seen only once; the top ten take approximately 0.035%. This CDR3 region has 15 residues. Germline V gives CDR1 SGHRS, CDR2 YFSETQ. Trimming at V came to 0 bases and at J to 2 bases, leaving 2 bases not matched to a gene. Whole-study results and caveats: For type 1 diabetes patients, VDJ junctions showed fewer insertions and more deletions.

The specimen was naive CD4+ T cells from blood. This sequence was found in a woman aged 18-29 years in good health. This chain joins TRBV5-1 and TRBJ2-3, with 8 bases matching TRBD1. The CDR3 loop is CASSLEGQATDTQYF. For the CDR3, the DNA is TGCGCCAGCAGCTTGGAGGGACAGGCCACAGATACGCAGTATTTT.